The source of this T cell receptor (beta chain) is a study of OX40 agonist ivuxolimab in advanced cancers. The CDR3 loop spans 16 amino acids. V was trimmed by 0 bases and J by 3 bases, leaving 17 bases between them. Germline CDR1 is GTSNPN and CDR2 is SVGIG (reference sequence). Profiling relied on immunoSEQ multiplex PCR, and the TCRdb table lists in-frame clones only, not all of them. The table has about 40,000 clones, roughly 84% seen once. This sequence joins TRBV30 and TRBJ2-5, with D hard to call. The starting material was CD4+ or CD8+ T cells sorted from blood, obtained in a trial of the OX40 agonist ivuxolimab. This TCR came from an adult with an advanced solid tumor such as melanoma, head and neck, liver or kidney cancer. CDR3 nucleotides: TGTGCCTGGAGTGTATTATCGGTAGGCCTTAAAGAGACCCAGTACTTC. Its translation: CAWSVLSVGLKETQYF.